The 20 T cell receptor delta chains below come from one sample, sequenced in a study of Vδ1+ human thymocytes. Sequences come from RNA converted to cDNA by reverse transcription. The CDR3 regions were amplified by multiplex PCR from V-gene primers to a constant-region primer. TCRdb reapplied CATT to the multiplex PCR reads. The table records about 75,000 delta-chain clones, more than 30% of them present only once. Study observations and caveats: Thymic TRG and TRD repertoires appeared highly polyclonal, with Gaussian CDR3 length distributions.

These TCRs are of unknown antigen specificity. Sequenced sample: Vdelta1+ gamma-delta thymocytes from the thymus. Documented subset: FACS-sorted CD3+ TCRalphabeta- TCRVdelta1+ TCRVdelta2- thymocytes. These receptors all come from a boy in the first two years of life who had congenital heart surgery.

This clone has more than one count but fewer than ten. V and J are TRDV1 and TRDJ1; the match to TRDD3 covers 9 bases. The V and J ends lost 5 bases and 1 base, in that order; junction bases with no gene match: 20. Germline CDR1 TSWWSYY, CDR2 QGS. The CDR3 loop spans 20 amino acids. In nucleotides, the CDR3 is TGTGCTCTTGGGTCTACCCCCTCTTACTTGGGGATACGCGGCACCGATAAACTCATCTTT. Encoded protein: CALGSTPSYLGIRGTDKLIF.

The gene calls are TRDV1 and TRDJ1, with TRDD3 identical over 11 bases. After removal of 4 bases from V and 10 bases from J, the junction contained 23 bases not matched to a gene. CDR1 TSWWSYY and CDR2 QGS come from the germline V gene. The CDR3 is made up of 19 amino acids. The CDR3 loop reads CALGVPTSSTGGYDPSLIF. As DNA, the CDR3 is TGTGCTCTTGGGGTTCCGACTTCCTCGACTGGGGGATATGACCCGTCACTCATCTTT.

The V gene is TRDV1, the J gene TRDJ1; TRDD3 matches 8 bases. This CDR3 comprises 20 residues. Germline CDR1 reads TSWWSYY; CDR2 reads QGS. V gave up 2 bases and J gave up 3 bases; unmatched junction bases: 20. The CDR3: CALGEERPSGDTGSADKLIF. The CDR3, as DNA: TGTGCTCTTGGGGAAGAAAGGCCTTCCGGGGATACTGGTAGCGCCGATAAACTCATCTTT.

This clone was seen a few times. Just one base apart from a much larger clone, this may be a read error. The same CDR3 is also encoded by other DNA sequences in this sample. The V call is TRDV2, the J call TRDJ1; unclear D gene. Germline V gene lookup returns CDR1 GEAIGNYY and CDR2 EKD. This CDR3 contains 14 residues. CDR3 DNA: TGTGCCTGTGACACCACCCCACGCACCGATAAGCTCATCTTT. This translates into CACDTTPRTDKLIF.

V usage is TRDV1 and J usage is TRDJ1; TRDD2 might be the D (6 bases). This CDR3 has 19 residues. Germline V CDR1 and CDR2: TSWWSYY, QGS. Trimming took 2 bases from V and 0 from J, leaving 22 bases between them. The CDR3: CALGERKVPMGLYTDKLIF. The CDR3 DNA reads TGTGCTCTTGGGGAAAGGAAGGTTCCTATGGGATTGTACACCGATAAACTCATCTTT.

There are a few counts of this clone. This chain links TRDV1 with TRDJ1; 10 bases line up with TRDD3. Germline assignment: CDR1 TSWWSYY and CDR2 QGS. J lost 3 bases, V lost 0 bases, and 25 bases had no gene match. The length of the CDR3 is 23 residues. The CDR3 loop is CALGELYPTQRPRGIRASDKLIF. The CDR3 region has the DNA TGTGCTCTTGGGGAACTTTATCCGACTCAAAGGCCCCGGGGGATACGGGCTTCCGATAAACTCATCTTT.

This chain links TRDV1 with TRDJ1; 7 bases are a match to TRDD3. The ends lost 0 bases at V and 3 bases at J; junction bases unmatched: 25. Germline values: CDR1 TSWWSYY, CDR2 QGS. The CDR3 contains 22 residues. The CDR3 sequence: CALGELGPAPTVYWGCPDKLIF. CDR3 coding DNA: TGTGCTCTTGGGGAACTGGGTCCGGCTCCCACGGTGTACTGGGGATGTCCCGATAAACTCATCTTT.

This clone has a handful of counts. The chain couples TRDV1 to TRDJ1, with 12 bases that match TRDD3. Germline-derived CDR1 and CDR2 are TSWWSYY and QGS. J lost 0 bases, V lost 4 bases, and 21 bases had no gene match. The CDR3 sequence is 22 residues long. The CDR3 reads CALGVNPPVLGDTSTYTDKLIF. DNA for the CDR3: TGTGCTCTTGGGGTGAACCCCCCGGTACTGGGGGATACAAGCACGTACACCGATAAACTCATCTTT.

The rearrangement links TRDV1 to TRDJ1, with 12 nucleotides matching TRDD3. Germline loops: CDR1 TSWWSYY, CDR2 QGS. This CDR3 comprises 20 residues. Unmatched junction bases numbered 16, after V lost 5 bases and J lost 0 bases. Here the CDR3 DNA reads TGTGCTCTTGGGCCGGTCCTTCCTGGGGGATACGTCGGACACACCGATAAACTCATCTTT. It specifies CALGPVLPGGYVGHTDKLIF.

The chain has TRDV1 and TRDJ1; 11 positions match TRDD3. The germline V gene has CDR1 TSWWSYY and CDR2 QGS. The CDR3 is made up of 22 amino acids. V lost 3 bases, J lost 0 bases, and 21 bases stayed unmatched. CDR3 loop: CALGEILGWGIRLNSYTDKLIF. As DNA, the CDR3 is TGTGCTCTTGGGGAGATATTAGGTTGGGGGATACGCCTCAACTCGTACACCGATAAACTCATCTTT.

This rearrangement joins TRDV1 to TRDJ1, with TRDD3 matching over 7 bases. The trim removed 0 bases at V and 0 bases at J, leaving 46 bases unmatched. The CDR3 is 30 amino acids. From germline, CDR1 is TSWWSYY and CDR2 QGS. This CDR3 is CALGELEGEMKSRSNLQYWGLTEYTDKLIF. The CDR3 region has the DNA TGTGCTCTTGGGGAACTAGAGGGGGAAATGAAAAGCCGCTCCAATCTCCAGTACTGGGGCCTTACTGAGTACACCGATAAACTCATCTTT.

The chain employs TRDV1 and TRDJ1, with a tentative D call TRDD3 (6 bases). This CDR3 is built from 21 residues. Looked up from germline, CDR1 is TSWWSYY and CDR2 is QGS. V lost 1 base, J lost 0 bases, and 27 bases lay in between. CDR3 DNA sequence: TGTGCTCTTGGGGAACGCCCCCATGTCCACCCAGTCTGGGGACACACCGATAAACTCATCTTT. Protein sequence: CALGERPHVHPVWGHTDKLIF.

This clone has a handful of counts. J is TRDJ1 and V is TRDV1, with 13 bases matching TRDD3. Per the germline V gene, CDR1 is TSWWSYY and CDR2 is QGS. The CDR3 is 22 amino acids. V shed 0 bases and J 3 bases; nucleotides not matched to a gene: 19. The CDR3 DNA follows: TGTGCTCTTGGGGAACTTCACCCGAGAAAATTTACTGGGGGATACGCCTCCGATAAACTCATCTTT. It translates to CALGELHPRKFTGGYASDKLIF.

This clone was counted between two and nine times. This chain connects TRDV1 to TRDJ1, with 9 bases matching TRDD3. There are 23 residues in the CDR3. CDR1 and CDR2 from the germline V gene are TSWWSYY and QGS. V dropped 0 bases and J dropped 0; count of bases not matched to a gene: 23. CDR3 sequence reads: CALGELVPRGILGTPSYTDKLIF. The CDR3 DNA reads as TGTGCTCTTGGGGAACTCGTACCTCGGGGGATACTGGGGACTCCCTCGTACACCGATAAACTCATCTTT.

This clone was seen a handful of times. This chain links TRDV1 with TRDJ1; TRDD3 matches at 9 bases. The V and J ends lost 2 bases and 0 bases, in that order; junction bases with no gene match: 16. The CDR3 has 20 amino acids. Per germline, CDR1 TSWWSYY and CDR2 QGS. CDR3 in amino acids: CALGETEIPRGILNTDKLIF. CDR3 sequence (DNA): TGTGCTCTTGGGGAAACAGAAATTCCCCGGGGGATACTTAACACCGATAAACTCATCTTT.

This clone was detected a few times. The genes are TRDV1 and TRDJ1; the match to TRDD3 covers 9 bases. Unmatched junction bases numbered 13, after V lost 2 bases and J lost 0 bases. Germline V gives CDR1 TSWWSYY, CDR2 QGS. The CDR3 runs 19 residues. The CDR3 DNA reads TGTGCTCTTGGGGAAGCTTCCCCTACTGGGGGAAAGTACACCGATAAACTCATCTTT. It specifies CALGEASPTGGKYTDKLIF.

The V gene is TRDV1, the J gene TRDJ1, with unresolved D. V was clipped by 2 bases and J by 0 bases, with 22 bases between them. The germline gives CDR1 TSWWSYY, CDR2 QGS. This CDR3 region has 19 residues. The CDR3 DNA follows: TGTGCTCTTGGGGAAAAACCGACGATGGGAGTGATAAACACCGATAAACTCATCTTT. Its protein product is CALGEKPTMGVINTDKLIF.

The genes are TRDV1 and TRDJ1; no firm D call. V lost 3 bases and J lost 0, with 8 bases in between. The germline CDR1 and CDR2 sequences are TSWWSYY and QGS. This CDR3 has 14 amino acids. The CDR3 region is CALGDRWHTDKLIF. The CDR3 DNA follows: TGTGCTCTTGGGGACCGGTGGCACACCGATAAACTCATCTTT.

In this sample, this clone turned up a few times. The junction departs from germline at one end; a sequencing error may be responsible. The chain employs TRDV2 and TRDJ1; 13 bases are shared with TRDD3. The CDR3 is made up of 21 amino acids. Per germline, CDR1 GEAIGNYY and CDR2 EKD. The CDR3: CACATGSVYHWGIRVTDKLIF. CDR3 DNA sequence: TGTGCCTGTGCCACCGGTTCAGTTTACCACTGGGGGATACGCGTCACCGATAAACTCATCTTT.

J is TRDJ1 and V is TRDV1; D not certain. This CDR3 has 16 residues. Trimming pared 0 bases from V and 2 bases from J, leaving 13 bases between. Germline-derived CDR1 and CDR2 are TSWWSYY and QGS. CDR3 coding DNA: TGTGCTCTTGGGGAACTTTTATTTGGATTTACCGATAAACTCATCTTT. It codes for CALGELLFGFTDKLIF.